The 4 T cell receptor beta chains listed next were all sequenced from one sample in a study of T cells in Graves' hyperthyroidism and ophthalmopathy. Amplification yielded TCR beta CDR3 regions, with RNA transcripts as the source. HTBI primers drove first-round RT-PCR of the TCR CDR3. MiXCR, applied by TCRdb to the multiplex PCR reads, yields one record per CDR3 protein. In the table there are about 420,000 distinct CDR3 sequences, approximately 13% of which are singletons. The material sequenced was blood. The receptors shown here come from a woman younger than 30 with Graves' hyperthyroidism.

The chain employs TRBV13 and TRBJ2-5; TRBD2 agrees at 9 bases. The CDR3 length is 13 residues. Germline V CDR1 and CDR2: PRHDT, FYEKMQ (reference sequence). V shed 6 bases and J 7 bases; nucleotides not matched to a gene: 6. In nucleotides, the CDR3 is TGTGCCAGCAGGACTAGCGGTGGGGGGACCCAGTACTTC. This translates into CASRTSGGGTQYF.

In its sample, this clonotype was seen a few times. This chain joins TRBV7-9 and TRBJ2-6, with D uncertain. V was trimmed by 0 bases and J by 0 bases, leaving 12 bases between them. Germline lookup yields CDR1 SEHNR and CDR2 FQNEAQ (reference sequence). The CDR3 extends over 18 amino acids. The CDR3 sequence: CASSLAGGPLSGANVLTF. For the CDR3, the DNA is TGTGCCAGCAGCTTAGCCGGCGGACCGCTCTCTGGGGCCAACGTCCTGACTTTC.

This clonotype occurred a few times. V usage is TRBV20-1 and J usage is TRBJ2-7; 8 nucleotides align to TRBD2. V lost 2 bases to trimming and J lost 1 base; unmatched junction nucleotides: 7. Germline CDR1 DFQATT, CDR2 SNEGSKA (reference sequence). This CDR3 comprises 15 residues. The CDR3 DNA reads TGCAGTGCTAGACCCCGTAGCGGGACTTCCTACGAGCAGTACTTC. This translates into CSARPRSGTSYEQYF.

This clonotype was observed a few times. The DNA of the CDR3 is TGTGCCAGCAGCTTCGGAGAGAGCTCTGGAAACACCATATATTTT. Protein product: CASSFGESSGNTIYF. The chain links TRBV13 to TRBJ1-3; D remains unclear. The CDR3 length is 15 residues. Between the trimmed V and J ends, which lost 3 bases and 0 bases, there was a span of 9 bases. Germline V gene data show CDR1 as PRHDT and CDR2 as FYEKMQ (reference sequence).